Listed below are T cell receptor beta chains from one sample, sequenced in a study of T cells after posttransplantation cyclophosphamide. TCRdb's table, derived via immunoSEQ multiplex PCR, lists solely in-frame clones and lacks some. The sample yields 2,500 to 4,000 clones, about 76% seen once. Sequencing was performed on PBMCs, taken 150 to 200 days after allogeneic stem cell transplant with posttransplant cyclophosphamide. The receptors come from a male patient aged 60 to 75 who received an allogeneic stem cell transplant from a related donor and was CMV-positive. The T cells may partly be graft donor cells. Each CDR3 is given with its conserved first and last residue. D genes are given only for firm matches. Expanded clones get a size class; other rows say once, few or many, or leave the size out.

V gene	clone size	D gene	J gene	CDR3 DNA	CDR3 protein
TRBV28	few	-	TRBJ1-6	TGTGCCACTAGCTCAGGTGCCCAAACCCTCCACTTT	CATSSGAQTLHF
TRBV14	-	-	TRBJ1-2	TGTGCCAGCAGCCAAGATTCGGGGTACTATGGCTACACCTTC	CASSQDSGYYGYTF
TRBV7-7	-	-	TRBJ2-7	TGTGCCAGCAGCTTGGACAGATACTACGAGCAGTACTTC	CASSLDRYYEQYF
TRBV19	-	-	TRBJ2-1	TGTGCCAGTAGTGTCTACCGAGGACTGGAGAACAATGAGCAGTTCTTC	CASSVYRGLENNEQFF
TRBV30	-	TRBD2	TRBJ2-1	TGTGCCTGGAGAGACCTAGCGGGAGTATACAATGAGCAGTTCTTC	CAWRDLAGVYNEQFF
TRBV9	-	-	TRBJ1-3	TGTGCCAGCAGCGTAGGCGGCCTCGGAAACACCATATATTTT	CASSVGGLGNTIYF
TRBV7-3	few	-	TRBJ2-2	TGTGCCAGCAGCTTAATTTCTTATGGGCAGGGCGTCACCGGGGAGCTGTTTTTT	CASSLISYGQGVTGELFF
TRBV7-3	few	TRBD2	TRBJ2-1	TGTGCCAGCAGTTCGGGACTAGCAGCCTACAATGAGCAGTTCTTC	CASSSGLAAYNEQFF
TRBV7-6	-	-	TRBJ2-5	TGTGCCAGCAGCCTAGGGCGGGGAGAGACCCAGTACTTC	CASSLGRGETQYF
TRBV7-2	-	-	TRBJ1-5	TGTGCCAGCAGCTTAGTGGCAGCCCTAGATCAGCCCCAGCATTTT	CASSLVAALDQPQHF
TRBV11-3	-	TRBD2	TRBJ2-1	TGTGCCAGCAGCTTAAACGGGGGGTCCTACAATGAGCAGTTCTTC	CASSLNGGSYNEQFF
TRBV7-2	-	-	TRBJ2-3	TGTGCCAGCAGCCCCCAGACTCACTATAGCACAGATACGCAGTATTTT	CASSPQTHYSTDTQYF
TRBV4-1	-	TRBD2	TRBJ2-7	TGCGCCAGCAGCCTTCGGGAGGGGCCCATATTTGGCGAGCAGTACTTC	CASSLREGPIFGEQYF
TRBV11-3	few	-	TRBJ2-1	TGTGCCAGCAGCTTAGGTGGGGCGGGAATCTCCTACAATGAGCAGTTCTTC	CASSLGGAGISYNEQFF
TRBV9	-	-	TRBJ2-3	TGTGCCAGCAGCGTAGCAGGGCGTTACACAGATACGCAGTATTTT	CASSVAGRYTDTQYF
TRBV9	-	-	TRBJ2-2	TGTGCCAGCAGCCTTAACACCGGGGAGCTGTTTTTT	CASSLNTGELFF